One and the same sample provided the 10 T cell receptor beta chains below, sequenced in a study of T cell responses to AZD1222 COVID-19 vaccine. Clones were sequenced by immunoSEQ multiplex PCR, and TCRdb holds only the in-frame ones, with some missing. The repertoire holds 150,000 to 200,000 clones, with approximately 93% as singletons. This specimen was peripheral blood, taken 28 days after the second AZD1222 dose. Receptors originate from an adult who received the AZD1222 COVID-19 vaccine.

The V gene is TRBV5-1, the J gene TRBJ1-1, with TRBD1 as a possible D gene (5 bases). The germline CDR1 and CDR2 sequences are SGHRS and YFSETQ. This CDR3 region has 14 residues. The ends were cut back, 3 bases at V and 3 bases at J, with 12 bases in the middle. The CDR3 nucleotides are TGCGCCAGCAGCTCCCGGGAGGGGCACACTGAAGCTTTCTTT. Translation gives CASSSREGHTEAFF. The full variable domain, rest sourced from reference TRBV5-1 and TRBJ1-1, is KAGVTQTPRYLIKTRGQQVTLSCSPISGHRSVSWYQQTPGQGLQFLFEYFSETQRNKGNFPGRFSGRQFSNSRSEMNVSTLELGDSALYLCASSSREGHTEAFFGQGTRLTVV.

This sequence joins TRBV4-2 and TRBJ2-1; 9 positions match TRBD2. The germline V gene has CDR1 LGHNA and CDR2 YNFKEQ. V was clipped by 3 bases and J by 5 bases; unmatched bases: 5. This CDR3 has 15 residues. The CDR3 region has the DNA TGTGCCAGCAGCCAGGGGGCTAGCGGGAACAATGAGCAGTTCTTC. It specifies CASSQGASGNNEQFF.

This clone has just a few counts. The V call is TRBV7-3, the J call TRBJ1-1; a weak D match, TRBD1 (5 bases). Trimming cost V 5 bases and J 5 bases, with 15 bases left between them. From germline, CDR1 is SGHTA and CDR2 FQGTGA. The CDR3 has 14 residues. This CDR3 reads CASSPSGGYTEAFF. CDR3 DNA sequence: TGTGCCAGCAGCCCCTCGGGGGGTTATACTGAAGCTTTCTTT.

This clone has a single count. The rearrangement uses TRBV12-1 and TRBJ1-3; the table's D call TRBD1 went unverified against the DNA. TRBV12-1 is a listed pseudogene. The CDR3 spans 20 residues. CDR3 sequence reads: CASSPTIRGRIYSAGNTIYF. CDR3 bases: TGTGCCAGCAGCCCCACCATTAGGGGGCGTATATATTCGGCTGGAAACACCATATATTTT.

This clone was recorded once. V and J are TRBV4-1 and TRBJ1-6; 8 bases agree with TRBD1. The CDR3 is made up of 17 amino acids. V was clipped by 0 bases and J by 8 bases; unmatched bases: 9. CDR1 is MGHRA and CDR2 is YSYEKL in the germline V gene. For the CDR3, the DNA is TGCGCCAGCAGCCAAGAGGGCAGGGGGCCTTCCCATTCACCCCTCCACTTT. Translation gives CASSQEGRGPSHSPLHF.

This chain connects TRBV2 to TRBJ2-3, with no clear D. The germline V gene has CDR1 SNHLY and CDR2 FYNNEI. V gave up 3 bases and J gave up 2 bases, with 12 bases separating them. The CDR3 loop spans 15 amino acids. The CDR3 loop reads CASSEGRQVTDTQYF. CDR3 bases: TGTGCCAGCAGTGAGGGCCGGCAGGTCACAGATACGCAGTATTTT.

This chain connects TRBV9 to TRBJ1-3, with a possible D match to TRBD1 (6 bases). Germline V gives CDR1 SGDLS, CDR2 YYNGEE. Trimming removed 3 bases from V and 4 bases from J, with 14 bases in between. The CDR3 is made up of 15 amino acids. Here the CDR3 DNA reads TGTGCCAGCAGCGGACACAGGGTGGGAGGAAACACCATATATTTT. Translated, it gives CASSGHRVGGNTIYF. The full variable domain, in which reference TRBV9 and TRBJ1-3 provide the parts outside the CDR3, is DSGVTQTPKHLITATGQRVTLRCSPRSGDLSVYWYQQSLDQGLQFLIQYYNGEERAKGNILERFSAQQFPDLHSELNLSSLELGDSALYFCASSGHRVGGNTIYFGEGSWLTVV.

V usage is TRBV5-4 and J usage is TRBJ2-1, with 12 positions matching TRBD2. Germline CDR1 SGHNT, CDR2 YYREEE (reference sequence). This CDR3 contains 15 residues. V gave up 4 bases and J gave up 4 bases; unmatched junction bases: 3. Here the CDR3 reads CASSLGLAGYNEQFF. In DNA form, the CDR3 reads TGTGCCAGCAGCCTTGGACTAGCGGGGTACAATGAGCAGTTCTTC.

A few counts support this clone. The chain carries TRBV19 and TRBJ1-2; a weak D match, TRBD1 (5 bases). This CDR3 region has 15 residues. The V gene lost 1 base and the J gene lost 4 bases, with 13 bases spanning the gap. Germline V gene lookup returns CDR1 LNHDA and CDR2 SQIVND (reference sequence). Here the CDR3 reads CASSIGHKGIYGYTF. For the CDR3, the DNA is TGTGCCAGTAGTATAGGGCATAAGGGGATCTATGGCTACACCTTC.

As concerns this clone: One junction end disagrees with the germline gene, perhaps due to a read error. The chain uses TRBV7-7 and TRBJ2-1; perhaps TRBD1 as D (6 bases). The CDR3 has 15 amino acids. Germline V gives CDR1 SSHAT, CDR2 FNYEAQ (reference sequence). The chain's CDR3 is CASSRGQSPYNEQFF. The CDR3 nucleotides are TGTGCTAGCAGCCGCGGACAGTCCCCTTACAATGAGCAGTTCTTC. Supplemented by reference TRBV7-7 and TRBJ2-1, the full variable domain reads GAGVSQSPRYKVTKRGQDVTLRCDPISSHATLYWYQQALGQGPEFLTYFNYEAQPDKSGLPSDRFSAERPEGSISTLTIQRTEQRDSAMYRCASSRGQSPYNEQFFGPGTRLTVL.